Below, one T cell receptor (beta chain) is given with its context. This specimen belongs to a study of glioma-infiltrating T cells after dendritic cell vaccination. Study as a whole: Patients had newly diagnosed or recurrent glioblastoma and received dendritic cell vaccines.

Time point meaning: after dendritic cell vaccination, including at tumor progression/relapse. None of the glioblastoma patients had an isocitrate dehydrogenase mutation. Primers: 60 V beta forward and 13 J beta reverse. The table came from immunoSEQ multiplex PCR; TCRdb's copy has only in-frame clones and leaves some out. Here the sample spans over 90,000 clones, around 80% being singletons. The germline V gene has CDR1 SGHRS and CDR2 YFSETQ. The ends were cut back, 1 base at V and 2 bases at J, with 12 bases in the middle. The CDR3 has 15 amino acids. Here the sequenced sample was blood, taken after dendritic cell vaccination. J is TRBJ2-5 and V is TRBV5-1, with D possibly TRBD1 on 5 matching bases. The sequence derives from a human donor with glioblastoma. The CDR3 nucleotides read TGCGCCAGCAGCTTGCTAGGGGTTGGGCAAGAGACCCAGTACTTC. Protein: CASSLLGVGQETQYF.